These 27 T cell receptor beta chains came from one sample sequenced in a study of STAT5B mutations in CD4+ large granular lymphocyte leukemia. Sequenced by immunoSEQ multiplex PCR; TCRdb stores in-frame clones only, minus some. This sample has over 25,000 clones, with around four fifths found just once. The sequenced sample consisted of CD4+ T cells from blood buffy coats. These receptors were collected from a human donor in good health.

The genes are TRBV7-9 and TRBJ2-3; D is unclear. The CDR3 has 12 amino acids. Deletions cut 4 bases from V and 10 bases from J, with 12 bases between. Germline assignment: CDR1 SEHNR and CDR2 FQNEAQ (reference sequence). CDR3 sequence reads: CASSYSESAQYF. For the CDR3, the DNA is TGTGCCAGCAGCTATTCAGAGAGTGCGCAGTATTTT.

This clone showed up just once. A read error may account for a junction end that differs from germline. The chain recombines TRBV15 with TRBJ1-4, with 8 bases lining up with TRBD1. The CDR3 consists of 15 residues. CDR1 and CDR2 (germline): LNHNV, YYDKDF (reference sequence). The DNA of the CDR3 is TGTGCCACCAGCGGAGACAGGGGCAGCGTGGGAAAACTGTTTTTT. Residues: CATSGDRGSVGKLFF.

The chain is built from TRBV29-1 and TRBJ2-3; 7 bases map to TRBD1. The length of the CDR3 is 13 residues. V shed 5 bases and J 2 bases; nucleotides not matched to a gene: 4. CDR1 is SQVTM, CDR2 ANQGSEA, per germline. The CDR3 DNA follows: TGCAGCGTTTTGGGACAGTTCACAGATACGCAGTATTTT. Protein product: CSVLGQFTDTQYF.

This chain uses TRBV9 with TRBJ2-5; TRBD1 might be the D (5 bases). CDR3 length: 15 amino acids. Germline V gene data show CDR1 as SGDLS and CDR2 as YYNGEE. V lost 0 bases and J 1 base, leaving 10 bases between the germline ends. CDR3 nucleotide sequence: TGTGCCAGCAGCGTAGACGGCAGGGCCCAAGAGACCCAGTACTTC. Translating it yields CASSVDGRAQETQYF.

This chain joins TRBV5-6 and TRBJ2-3, with 16 positions matching TRBD2. Germline lookup yields CDR1 SGHDT and CDR2 YYEEEE. V dropped 0 bases and J dropped 0; count of bases not matched to a gene: 4. This CDR3 is built from 19 residues. CDR3: CASSLAGTSGRASTDTQYF. CDR3 DNA sequence: TGTGCCAGCAGCTTGGCGGGGACTAGCGGGAGGGCTAGCACAGATACGCAGTATTTT.

V usage is TRBV4-3 and J usage is TRBJ2-1; D not resolved. Germline CDR1 LGHNA, CDR2 YSLEER. The CDR3 totals 13 residues. The V gene lost 0 bases and the J gene lost 10 bases, with 10 bases spanning the gap. In nucleotides, the CDR3 is TGCGCCAGCAGCCAAGATGAGTTTTGGGAGCAGTTCTTC. It codes for CASSQDEFWEQFF.

CDR3 sequence reads: CASSVRGQGAYEQYF. The CDR3 DNA is TGTGCCAGCAGCGTCCGGGGACAGGGGGCCTACGAGCAGTACTTC. This sequence joins TRBV9 and TRBJ2-7; 11 nucleotides align to TRBD1. V was pared by 2 bases and J by 2 bases, with 3 bases of the junction left unmatched. CDR1 SGDLS and CDR2 YYNGEE come from the germline V gene. This CDR3 is 15 amino acids long.

The J gene is TRBJ2-4, the V gene TRBV21-1; TRBD1 is the table's D call, not checked against the DNA. TRBV21-1 is a pseudogene locus. The length of the CDR3 is 18 residues. This CDR3 reads CASTNAQEQGATKNIQYF. The CDR3 coding sequence is TGTGCCAGCACCAATGCCCAGGAACAGGGGGCAACCAAAAACATTCAGTACTTC.

V is TRBV29-1 and J is TRBJ2-2; maybe TRBD2 (5 bases). The V end lost 3 bases, the J end lost 2 bases, and 19 bases lay between the germline ends. The length of the CDR3 is 17 residues. Germline CDR1 is SQVTM and CDR2 is ANQGSEA. CDR3 sequence: CSVEGARSGANTGELFF. DNA for the CDR3: TGCAGCGTTGAGGGTGCGCGGAGCGGAGCCAACACCGGGGAGCTGTTTTTT.

There are a few counts of this clone. The J gene is TRBJ2-7, the V gene TRBV7-2; maybe TRBD1 (6 bases). The CDR3 has 14 amino acids. Trimming took off 1 base at V and 7 bases at J, with 14 bases between the two ends. Germline CDR1 is SGHTA and CDR2 is FQGNSA. The CDR3 nucleotides are TGTGCCAGCAGCTTAGGGGACACGCTTGGGGAGCAGTACTTC. It codes for CASSLGDTLGEQYF.

The gene calls are TRBV9 and TRBJ2-7; TRBD2 aligns across 7 bases. V lost 3 bases, J lost 3 bases, and 6 bases stayed unmatched. Germline CDR1 and CDR2: SGDLS and YYNGEE. The CDR3 consists of 14 residues. The CDR3 nucleotides are TGTGCCAGCAGCGCGGGGGGAGCGAACTACGAGCAGTACTTC. The encoded protein is CASSAGGANYEQYF.

Only one count was recorded for this clone. This chain joins TRBV7-2 and TRBJ2-7; no firm D call. The V gene's germline CDR1 is SGHTA and CDR2 FQGNSA. The CDR3 consists of 15 residues. With 1 base removed from V and 5 bases from J, the gap between germline ends came to 15 bases. The CDR3 loop reads CASSLEGGSLNEQYF. The CDR3 nucleotides are TGTGCCAGCAGCTTAGAGGGTGGGTCCCTCAACGAGCAGTACTTC.

This chain uses TRBV10-1 with TRBJ1-1, with a tentative D call TRBD1 (5 bases). The CDR3 consists of 13 residues. V lost 10 bases, J lost 0 bases, and 12 bases lay in between. Germline values: CDR1 WNHNN, CDR2 SYGVQD (reference sequence). Here the CDR3 reads CATSTEMNTEAFF. The DNA of the CDR3 is TGCGCCACTTCGACAGAGATGAACACTGAAGCTTTCTTT.

The CDR3 bases are TGCGCCACCCGTGGGACTAGCGGGAGTTGGTACGAGCAGTACTTC. This gives the protein CATRGTSGSWYEQYF. The V and J genes are TRBV10-2 and TRBJ2-7, with 14 positions matching TRBD2. The trim removed 10 bases at V and 4 bases at J, leaving 9 bases unmatched. Germline CDR1 reads WSHSY; CDR2 reads SAAADI. The CDR3 is made up of 15 amino acids.

The V call is TRBV5-1, the J call TRBJ2-2; 7 nucleotides match TRBD2. The CDR3 contains 15 residues. Looked up from germline, CDR1 is SGHRS and CDR2 is YFSETQ. Germline trimming cut 0 bases from V and 5 bases from J; bases unmatched to any gene: 4. The DNA of the CDR3 is TGCGCCAGCAGCTTGGGTGTTAGCGGGACCGGGGAGCTGTTTTTT. Translated: CASSLGVSGTGELFF.

With respect to this clone: The sample contains more than one DNA sequence encoding this CDR3. The rearrangement links TRBV18 to TRBJ2-2, with D possibly being TRBD2 (6 bases). The length of the CDR3 is 14 residues. V lost 1 base to trimming and J lost 6 bases, with 9 bases between them. Germline CDR1 reads KGHSH; CDR2 reads LQKENI. The CDR3 nucleotides are TGTGCCAGCTCACCACTTGGGGAGGCCGGGGAGCTGTTTTTT. It translates to CASSPLGEAGELFF. The full variable domain, in which reference TRBV18 and TRBJ2-2 provide the parts outside the CDR3, is NAGVMQNPRHLVRRRGQEARLRCSPMKGHSHVYWYRQLPEEGLKFMVYLQKENIIDESGMPKERFSAEFPKEGPSILRIQQVVRGDSAAYFCASSPLGEAGELFFGEGSRLTVL.

This rearrangement joins TRBV11-3 to TRBJ2-1; 9 bases fit TRBD2. Germline V gives CDR1 SGHNT, CDR2 YENEEA. The CDR3 is 17 residues long. With 1 base clipped from V and 4 bases from J, the junction kept 8 bases outside the gene matches. CDR3 residues: CASSLGGGRASYNEQFF. The CDR3, as DNA: TGTGCCAGCAGCTTAGGAGGCGGGAGGGCCTCTTACAATGAGCAGTTCTTC.

The V call is TRBV4-3, the J call TRBJ2-6, with unresolved D. The V end lost 0 bases, the J end lost 4 bases, and 4 bases lay between the germline ends. Germline lookup yields CDR1 LGHNA and CDR2 YSLEER. CDR3 size: 14 residues. CDR3 nucleotide sequence: TGCGCCAGCAGCCAAGATCCGGGGGCCAACGTCCTGACTTTC. Its translation: CASSQDPGANVLTF.

V is TRBV18 and J is TRBJ2-1; 11 nucleotides line up with TRBD2. V was clipped by 4 bases and J by 7 bases; unmatched bases: 6. The CDR3 extends over 15 amino acids. Germline V gene data show CDR1 as KGHSH and CDR2 as LQKENI. The CDR3 sequence is CASSQLAGVKNEQFF. In DNA, the CDR3 is TGTGCCAGCTCACAACTAGCGGGAGTTAAAAATGAGCAGTTCTTC.

This clone was counted a few times. V gene TRBV11-1 combines with J gene TRBJ2-7, with TRBD2 as a possible D gene (6 bases). The V gene's germline CDR1 is SGHAT and CDR2 FQDESV (reference sequence). Deletions cut 4 bases from V and 4 bases from J, with 14 bases between. This CDR3 is 14 amino acids long. This CDR3 is CASSSTDREYEQYF. CDR3 DNA sequence: TGTGCCAGCAGCTCTACCGACCGGGAGTACGAGCAGTACTTC.

This clone was observed a single time. V usage is TRBV6-6 and J usage is TRBJ2-2, with 10 bases lining up with TRBD2. Trimming removed 5 bases from V and 1 base from J; junction bases left unmatched: 1. The CDR3 length is 15 residues. CDR1 is MNHNY, CDR2 SVGAGI, per germline (reference sequence). The CDR3, as DNA: TGTGCCAGCAGTGCTAGCGGGAGGAACACCGGGGAGCTGTTTTTT. This sequence encodes CASSASGRNTGELFF.

CDR3 protein: CASSTGERKTQYF. CDR3 DNA: TGTGCCAGCAGCACCGGCGAGAGAAAGACCCAGTACTTC. The gene calls are TRBV7-3 and TRBJ2-5; D not certain. Looked up from germline, CDR1 is SGHTA and CDR2 is FQGTGA. This CDR3 spans 13 amino acids. V lost 5 bases, J lost 6 bases, and 13 bases lay in between.

The chain carries TRBV7-9 and TRBJ2-1; no clear D gene. V lost 4 bases and J 9 bases, leaving 10 bases between the germline ends. Looked up from germline, CDR1 is SEHNR and CDR2 is FQNEAQ (reference sequence). The CDR3 contains 12 residues. The CDR3 DNA sequence: TGTGCCAGCAGCTCAGGTACGGGTGAGCAGTTCTTC. As protein: CASSSGTGEQFF.

The chain carries TRBV29-1 and TRBJ2-7; TRBD1 agrees at 7 bases. The V gene end was trimmed by 5 bases and the J gene end by 6 bases; junction bases not matched to a gene: 10. CDR3 length equals 13 residues. CDR1 is SQVTM and CDR2 is ANQGSEA in the germline V gene. CDR3 protein: CSVSRQGLGEQYF. DNA for the CDR3: TGCAGCGTTTCCCGACAGGGCTTGGGCGAGCAGTACTTC.

The chain carries TRBV18 and TRBJ2-5, with 9 bases fitting TRBD2. This CDR3 is built from 13 residues. J was trimmed by 5 bases and V by 3 bases; bases with no gene match: 1. Per germline, CDR1 KGHSH and CDR2 LQKENI. CDR3 loop: CASSPSGSETQYF. DNA for the CDR3: TGTGCCAGCTCACCTAGCGGGAGTGAGACCCAGTACTTC.

J is TRBJ2-5 and V is TRBV5-1; TRBD2 matches at 7 bases. The DNA matches TRBJ2-7 better at its end, which makes the J call doubtful. This CDR3 has 16 residues. Germline values: CDR1 SGHRS, CDR2 YFSETQ. The CDR3 region is CASSSRGGRPDGEQYF. CDR3 sequence (DNA): TGCGCCAGCAGCTCACGAGGCGGGAGACCCGACGGCGAGCAGTACTTC.

This clone was counted only a few times. This chain links TRBV21-1 with TRBJ2-5. TRBV21-1 is assigned pseudogene status. CDR3 length equals 14 residues. This chain's CDR3 is CASSKGSKGETQYF. The CDR3 bases are TGTGCCAGCAGCAAAGGCAGTAAGGGAGAGACCCAGTACTTC.